These 25 T cell receptor beta chains came from one sample sequenced in a study of blood T cell repertoires in COVID-19. Libraries were prepared by immunoSEQ multiplex PCR; TCRdb keeps only in-frame clonotypes and omits some of them. Among about 280,000 clones listed, under 90% were seen once. What was sequenced was peripheral blood. Receptor source: a woman aged 40 to 50 who had recovered from COVID-19.

The chain uses TRBV12-5 and TRBJ1-3; D remains unclear. V shed 5 bases and J shed 0 bases, with 11 bases lying between them. This CDR3 is built from 15 residues. The germline V gene has CDR1 LGHNT and CDR2 FRNRAP. CDR3 nucleotide sequence: TGTGCTAGTGGTGTGCCAGGCCCCTCTGGAAACACCATATATTTT. It translates to CASGVPGPSGNTIYF.

This chain joins TRBV18 and TRBJ2-1; no firm D call. Trimming stripped 5 bases from V and 8 bases from J, with 7 bases between. CDR1 and CDR2 from the germline V gene are KGHSH and LQKENI. The CDR3 has 11 residues. The CDR3 nucleotides are TGTGCCAGCTCAACGGGTGATGAGCAGTTCTTC. It yields the protein CASSTGDEQFF.

The V call is TRBV27, the J call TRBJ1-2; D not resolved. The V and J ends lost 3 bases and 5 bases respectively, with 13 bases between them. Germline CDR1 is MNHEY and CDR2 is SMNVEV (reference sequence). This CDR3 has 14 amino acids. The CDR3, as DNA: TGTGCCAGCAGTTTGAATCAGAGGGCGTATGGCTACACCTTC. Protein product: CASSLNQRAYGYTF.

The J gene is TRBJ2-1, the V gene TRBV3-1 (or the pseudogene TRBV3-2), with no clear D. The germline V gene encodes CDR1 LGHDT and CDR2 YNNKEL (reference sequence). The V gene lost 0 bases and the J gene lost 6 bases, with 12 bases spanning the gap. This CDR3 contains 15 residues. The DNA for the CDR3 is TGTGCCAGCAGCCAAGAAGTTTCTAGTCCCAATGAGCAGTTCTTC. It codes for CASSQEVSSPNEQFF.

The CDR3 spells CASSSPGTYEQYF. CDR3 DNA: TGTGCCAGCAGCTCCCCGGGGACCTACGAGCAGTACTTC. The chain links TRBV5-4 to TRBJ2-7; possibly TRBD2 for D (5 bases). The CDR3 contains 13 residues. V was pared by 3 bases and J by 2 bases, with 9 bases between. CDR1 is SGHNT and CDR2 is YYREEE in the germline V gene (reference sequence). The full variable domain, completed using reference TRBV5-4 and TRBJ2-7, is ETGVTQSPTHLIKTRGQQVTLRCSSQSGHNTVSWYQQALGQGPQFIFQYYREEENGRGNFPPRFSGLQFPNYSSELNVNALELDDSALYLCASSSPGTYEQYFGPGTRLTVT.

The chain combines TRBV19 with TRBJ2-2, with D possibly TRBD2 on 5 matching bases. The germline V gene encodes CDR1 LNHDA and CDR2 SQIVND (reference sequence). CDR3 length: 20 amino acids. V dropped 5 bases and J dropped 7 bases, with 32 bases sitting between them. The CDR3 nucleotides read TGTGCCAGTAGTCAGAACGGGGTTTTAGTTTTGAGTACGCTTGTCGGGGAGCTGTTTTTT. Protein: CASSQNGVLVLSTLVGELFF.

The chain joins TRBV3-1 (or the pseudogene TRBV3-2) to TRBJ2-1; 10 nucleotides match TRBD2. This CDR3 region has 16 residues. CDR1 is LGHDT and CDR2 is YNNKEL in the germline V gene (reference sequence). Unmatched junction bases numbered 9, after V lost 6 bases and J lost 4 bases. The CDR3 here is CASSPTSGYSYNEQFF. The CDR3 nucleotides are TGTGCCAGCAGTCCGACTAGCGGGTACAGTTACAATGAGCAGTTCTTC.

The chain links TRBV7-8 to TRBJ2-7; a weak D match, TRBD1 (5 bases). The CDR3 is 15 amino acids. V lost 5 bases and J lost 1, with 15 bases in between. In germline, CDR1 is SGHVS, CDR2 FQNEAQ. The CDR3 region has the DNA TGTGCCAGCAGCCGTCAAATCGACAGTTCCTACGAGCAGTACTTC. It is translated as CASSRQIDSSYEQYF.

The V call is TRBV27, the J call TRBJ2-5; tentative D call: TRBD2 (6 bases). The germline gives CDR1 MNHEY, CDR2 SMNVEV (reference sequence). Trimming took 5 bases from V and 3 from J, leaving 19 bases between them. This CDR3 is 16 amino acids long. This CDR3 reads CASSGSGSGAEETQYF. DNA of the CDR3: TGTGCCAGCAGTGGGAGCGGTAGCGGTGCTGAAGAGACCCAGTACTTC.

This chain links TRBV9 with TRBJ2-1; D is undetermined. The V gene's germline CDR1 is SGDLS and CDR2 YYNGEE. V shed 0 bases and J shed 8 bases, with 15 bases lying between them. CDR3 length: 15 residues. CDR3 amino acids: CASSVATESIYEQFF. The CDR3, as DNA: TGTGCCAGCAGCGTAGCTACTGAGAGTATTTATGAGCAGTTCTTC. Filled out from reference TRBV9 and TRBJ2-1, the complete variable domain reads DSGVTQTPKHLITATGQRVTLRCSPRSGDLSVYWYQQSLDQGLQFLIQYYNGEERAKGNILERFSAQQFPDLHSELNLSSLELGDSALYFCASSVATESIYEQFFGPGTRLTVL.

This clone was recorded only once. This chain uses TRBV7-8 with TRBJ2-7; perhaps TRBD2 as D (6 bases). V was shortened by 1 base and J by 0 bases, with 13 bases between the two germline ends. In germline, CDR1 is SGHVS, CDR2 FQNEAQ. This CDR3 has 16 residues. Here the CDR3 reads CASSLVRGVSSYEQYF. DNA of the CDR3: TGTGCCAGCAGCTTAGTTCGCGGGGTCAGCTCCTACGAGCAGTACTTC.

The genes are TRBV10-3 and TRBJ2-2, with 9 nucleotides matching TRBD2. CDR3 size: 15 residues. V lost 5 bases and J lost 5; bases outside the gene matches: 6. Per germline, CDR1 ENHRY and CDR2 SYGVKD. CDR3 bases: TGTGCCATCAGTCTCGGGCTAGCGGGGACCGGGGAGCTGTTTTTT. Translated, it gives CAISLGLAGTGELFF.

This chain joins TRBV6-5 and TRBJ1-5; 8 bases map to TRBD1. Trimming cost V 7 bases and J 4 bases; bases outside gene matches: 9. The CDR3 has 15 residues. Germline V lookup: CDR1 MNHEY, CDR2 SVGAGI. CDR3 sequence reads: CASTTGTGPNQPQHF. The CDR3 nucleotides read TGTGCCAGCACTACGGGGACAGGCCCTAATCAGCCCCAGCATTTT.

The CDR3 DNA sequence: TGTGCCAGCAGCATCAGTGGCGGGGAGACCCAGTACTTC. It yields the protein CASSISGGETQYF. The chain uses TRBV12-3 or TRBV12-4 and TRBJ2-5; D may be TRBD2 (5 bases). This CDR3 comprises 13 residues. V lost 6 bases and J 5 bases, leaving 13 bases between the germline ends.

The CDR3, as DNA: TGTGCCAGCAGTTTAGGGCCCACCATATATTTT. Amino acids: CASSLGPTIYF. The V and J genes are TRBV28 and TRBJ1-3; D unclear. The germline V and J ends were trimmed by 2 bases and 9 bases, with 5 bases remaining between them. The length of the CDR3 is 11 residues. Germline V CDR1 and CDR2: MDHEN, SYDVKM.

V and J are TRBV4-1 and TRBJ2-6; TRBD1 agrees at 9 bases. The germline V gene encodes CDR1 MGHRA and CDR2 YSYEKL. CDR3 size: 18 residues. V gave up 4 bases and J gave up 0 bases; unmatched junction bases: 7. DNA of the CDR3: TGCGCCAGCAGCCCACGACAGGGGGACAGCTCTGGGGCCAACGTCCTGACTTTC. It translates to CASSPRQGDSSGANVLTF.

The V call is TRBV6-1, the J call TRBJ1-1; 9 nucleotides line up with TRBD1. The CDR3 has 15 residues. Trimming took 2 bases from V and 1 from J; bases not matched to a gene: 2. Germline V gene sequence: CDR1 MNHNS, CDR2 SASEGT. CDR3 region: CASSETGGRNTEAFF. In DNA form, the CDR3 reads TGTGCCAGCAGTGAAACAGGGGGCAGGAACACTGAAGCTTTCTTT.

This clone was seen more than once but under ten times. The chain employs TRBV27 and TRBJ1-6; D gene ambiguous. The germline V gene has CDR1 MNHEY and CDR2 SMNVEV (reference sequence). There are 12 residues in the CDR3. The V and J ends lost 2 bases and 9 bases respectively, with 5 bases between them. CDR3 amino acids: CASSLASSPLHF. CDR3 coding DNA: TGTGCCAGCAGTTTAGCGTCTTCACCCCTCCACTTT.

The chain employs TRBV6-5 and TRBJ2-2; 8 bases map to TRBD2. The CDR3 totals 15 residues. CDR1 and CDR2 (germline): MNHEY, SVGAGI. Trimming at V came to 0 bases and at J to 5 bases, leaving 2 bases not matched to a gene. In DNA, the CDR3 is TGTGCCAGCAGTTACTCGTTAGCGGGGACCGGGGAGCTGTTTTTT. Amino acids: CASSYSLAGTGELFF.

The chain is built from TRBV27 and TRBJ2-3, with 7 bases aligning to TRBD1. The germline CDR1 and CDR2 sequences are MNHEY and SMNVEV (reference sequence). Unmatched junction bases numbered 8, after V lost 5 bases and J lost 0 bases. The CDR3 spans 16 residues. The CDR3 is CASSLTPGQSTDTQYF. CDR3 bases: TGTGCCAGCAGTCTAACACCGGGACAGAGCACAGATACGCAGTATTTT.

CDR3 DNA: TGTGCCAGCGGGACACAGAACACCGGGGAGCTGTTTTTT. Protein sequence: CASGTQNTGELFF. The rearrangement uses TRBV19 and TRBJ2-2; possible D gene TRBD1, 6 bases. This CDR3 is 13 amino acids long. Trimming stripped 9 bases from V and 1 base from J, with 9 bases between. Germline CDR1 reads LNHDA; CDR2 reads SQIVND (reference sequence).

The chain couples TRBV15 to TRBJ1-1; 8 nucleotides agree with TRBD1. J lost 1 base, V lost 1 base, and 5 bases had no gene match. CDR1 LNHNV and CDR2 YYDKDF come from the germline V gene (reference sequence). CDR3 size: 16 residues. The CDR3 nucleotides read TGTGCCACCAGCAGAGGGGGGCAGGGGGCGAACACTGAAGCTTTCTTT. It codes for CATSRGGQGANTEAFF.

This chain uses TRBV21-1 with TRBJ2-2; no check of the table's D call, TRBD1, against the DNA was made. TRBV21-1 is marked as a pseudogene. The length of the CDR3 is 13 residues. In DNA form, the CDR3 reads TGTGCCAGCAGCCGAGGACAGTCCGGGGAGCTGTTTTTT. Residues: CASSRGQSGELFF.

The gene calls are TRBV5-1 and TRBJ2-7, with a possible D match to TRBD1 (5 bases). This CDR3 comprises 14 residues. The germline V and J ends were trimmed by 1 base and 2 bases, with 10 bases remaining between them. CDR1 SGHRS and CDR2 YFSETQ come from the germline V gene. DNA for the CDR3: TGCGCCAGCAGCTTGTCTGCAGGGCCCTACGAGCAGTACTTC. Residues: CASSLSAGPYEQYF.

This chain joins TRBV7-9 and TRBJ1-2; D possibly corresponds to TRBD1 (5 bases). CDR3 length equals 14 residues. CDR1 SEHNR and CDR2 FQNEAQ come from the germline V gene (reference sequence). The germline V and J ends were trimmed by 7 bases and 1 base, with 13 bases remaining between them. CDR3 loop: CASTVDSINYGYTF. The DNA for the CDR3 is TGTGCCAGCACCGTCGACAGCATTAACTATGGCTACACCTTC.